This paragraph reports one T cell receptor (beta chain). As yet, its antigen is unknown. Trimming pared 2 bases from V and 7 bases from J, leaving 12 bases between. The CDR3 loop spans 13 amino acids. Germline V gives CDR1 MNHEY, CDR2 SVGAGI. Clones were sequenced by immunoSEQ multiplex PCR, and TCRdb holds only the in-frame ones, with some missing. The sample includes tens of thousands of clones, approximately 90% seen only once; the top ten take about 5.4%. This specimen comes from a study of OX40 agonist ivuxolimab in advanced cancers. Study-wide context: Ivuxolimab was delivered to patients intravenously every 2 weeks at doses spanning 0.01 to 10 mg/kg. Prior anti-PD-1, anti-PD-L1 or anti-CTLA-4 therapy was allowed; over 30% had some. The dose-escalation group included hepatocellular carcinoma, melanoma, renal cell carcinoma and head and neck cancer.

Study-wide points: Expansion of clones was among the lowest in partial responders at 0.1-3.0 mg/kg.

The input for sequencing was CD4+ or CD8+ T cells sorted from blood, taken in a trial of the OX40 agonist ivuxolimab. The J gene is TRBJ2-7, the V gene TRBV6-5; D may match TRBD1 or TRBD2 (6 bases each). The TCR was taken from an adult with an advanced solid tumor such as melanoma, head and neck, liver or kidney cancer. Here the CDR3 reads CASSYLGGGEQYF. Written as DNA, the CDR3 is TGTGCCAGCAGTTACCTAGGAGGGGGTGAGCAGTACTTC.